What follows describes a single T cell receptor (beta chain). Its antigen is unknown. These data come from a study of T cell repertoires in cytomegalovirus infection. Across the whole study: Recently identified HLA-C-restricted and well-studied HLA-B-restricted CMV epitopes were used. Evidence of both CMV infection and a matching HLA type came from public TCR beta signatures. Broader study findings: Identification of carriers of CMV plus the relevant HLA was achieved through cumulative public TCR beta family frequency. The ex vivo response showed dominance by HLA-C-restricted CMV-specific TCR beta clonotypes.

CDR1 is MDHEN, CDR2 SYDVKM, per germline. CDR3 size: 17 residues. V shed 5 bases and J shed 3 bases, with 22 bases lying between them. Each CDR3 protein is one row after TCRdb ran MiXCR on the reads. The data hold roughly 500,000 distinct CDR3 sequences, with around a third observed a single time. The sample consisted of cultured PBMCs, taken from culture after CMV antigen stimulation. The clonotype originates from a human donor in good health (CMV status not recorded). Some clones in this sample may be carry-over from other donors' samples. The rearrangement uses TRBV28 and TRBJ1-2; a possible D gene is TRBD1 (6 bases). The CDR3 protein is CASSLRQSIRGYYGYTF. The CDR3 DNA is TGTGCCAGCAGTCTACGGCAGTCTATAAGGGGGTACTATGGCTACACCTTC.